This TCR beta chain was sequenced in a study of type 1 regulatory T cells. Across the study: This in vitro CD4 product, T-allo10, is enriched for Tr1 cells and alloantigen-specific.

TCRdb processed the reads anew with MiXCR; each CDR3 protein has one entry. Of some 89,000 distinct CDR3 sequences listed, around 30% are singletons. The junction had 7 bases not matched to a gene; V was cut back by 0 bases and J by 5 bases. There are 17 residues in the CDR3. Germline V gene sequence: CDR1 LNHDA, CDR2 SQIVND (reference sequence). The gene calls are TRBV19 and TRBJ2-1; 10 bases fit TRBD2. This clonotype was obtained from a human donor in good health. What was sequenced was CD4+ T cells, either the whole sample or a sorted fraction (not recorded which). This chain's CDR3 is CASSIDQSSGRNNEQFF. CDR3 bases: TGTGCCAGTAGTATAGATCAGAGTAGCGGGAGGAACAATGAGCAGTTCTTC.